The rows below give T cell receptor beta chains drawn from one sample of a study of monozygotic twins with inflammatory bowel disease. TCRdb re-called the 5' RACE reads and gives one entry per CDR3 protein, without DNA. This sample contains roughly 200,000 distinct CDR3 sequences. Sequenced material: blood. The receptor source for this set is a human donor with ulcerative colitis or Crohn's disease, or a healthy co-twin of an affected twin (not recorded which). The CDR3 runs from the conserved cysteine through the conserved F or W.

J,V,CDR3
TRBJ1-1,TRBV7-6,CASSLGSRGTEAFF
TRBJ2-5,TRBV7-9,CASSLGGLQETQYF
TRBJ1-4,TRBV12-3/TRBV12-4,CASSWDMPEKLFF
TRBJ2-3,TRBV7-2,CASSLASGVFTDTQYF
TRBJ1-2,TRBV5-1,CASSTGSGGDYGYTF
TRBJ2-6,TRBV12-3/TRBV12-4,CASSFFLVARELGTNVLTF
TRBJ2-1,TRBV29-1,CSVEVGGDEQFF
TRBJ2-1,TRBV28,CASSPVRIYEQFF
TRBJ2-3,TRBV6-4,CASSDRGVTDTQYF
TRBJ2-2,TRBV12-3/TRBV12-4,CASSGGPGELFF
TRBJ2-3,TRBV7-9,CASSLRPGPSTDTQYF
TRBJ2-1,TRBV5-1,CASSSQGTGGIYNEQFF
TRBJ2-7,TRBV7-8,CASSLLLAGNYEQYF
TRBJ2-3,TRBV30,CAWSVGGRNTDTQYF
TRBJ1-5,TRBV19,CASSIDSILDNQPQHF
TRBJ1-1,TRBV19,CASKQGTPIPTEAFF
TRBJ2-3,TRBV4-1,CASSQEKADTDTQYF
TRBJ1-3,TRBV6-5,CASSLEGQSTIYF
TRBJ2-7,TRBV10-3,CAIRGGQGSYEQYF
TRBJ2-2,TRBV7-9,CASSLYFSGELFF
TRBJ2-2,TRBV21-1,CASTSNENYEGGELFF
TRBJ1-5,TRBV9,CASAAGSGNQPQHF
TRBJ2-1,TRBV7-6,CASSVRGTSVYNEQFF
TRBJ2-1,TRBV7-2,CASSRTSGRAFNEQFF
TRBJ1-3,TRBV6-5,CASSSGRGNTIYF
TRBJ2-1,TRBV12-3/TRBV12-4,CASSLRVVVGLDADEQFF
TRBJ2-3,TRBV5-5,CASSLGPPPDTQYF
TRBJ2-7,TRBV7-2,CASSSDSGRRYEQYF
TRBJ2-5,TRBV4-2,CASSQSRETQYF
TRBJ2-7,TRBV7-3,CASSLNRATEQYF